A single sample gave rise to the 21 T cell receptor beta chains below, sequenced in a study of OX40 agonist ivuxolimab in advanced cancers. Data came from immunoSEQ multiplex PCR; TCRdb stores just in-frame clones and leaves some out. In the table there are 40,000 to 45,000 clones, 65% to 90% of which are singletons. This material consisted of CD4+ or CD8+ T cells sorted from blood, taken in a trial of the OX40 agonist ivuxolimab. These receptors all stem from an adult with an advanced solid tumor such as melanoma, head and neck, liver or kidney cancer.

This sequence joins TRBV6-1 and TRBJ2-1, with D unclear. From germline, CDR1 is MNHNS and CDR2 SASEGT. The CDR3 consists of 12 residues. Trimming took 9 bases from V and 5 from J, leaving 11 bases between them. CDR3 in amino acids: CARTRSHNEQFF. In DNA, the CDR3 is TGTGCCAGGACGAGGAGCCACAATGAGCAGTTCTTC.

The chain is built from TRBV9 and TRBJ2-7; D gene unclear. Germline lookup yields CDR1 SGDLS and CDR2 YYNGEE. Trimming shortened V by 0 bases and J by 3 bases, and 13 bases separated the two germline ends. The CDR3 runs 15 residues. The CDR3 region is CASSVGWQESYEQYF. DNA of the CDR3: TGTGCCAGCAGCGTAGGTTGGCAGGAAAGCTACGAGCAGTACTTC.

The rearrangement uses TRBV9 and TRBJ2-1; possibly TRBD2 for D (5 bases). The germline CDR1 and CDR2 sequences are SGDLS and YYNGEE. CDR3 size: 14 residues. V lost 4 bases, J lost 3 bases, and 11 bases lay in between. CDR3 DNA: TGTGCCAGCAGCCCGAGTCGGGGCTACAATGAGCAGTTCTTC. Its translation is CASSPSRGYNEQFF.

This clone was detected only once. The chain combines TRBV15 with TRBJ2-5; tentatively, D is TRBD2 (6 bases). The germline V and J ends were trimmed by 0 bases and 5 bases, with 10 bases remaining between them. The CDR3 has 14 residues. Germline-derived CDR1 and CDR2 are LNHNV and YYDKDF (reference sequence). The DNA of the CDR3 is TGTGCCACCAGCAGAGAAGCGGGTTGGGAGACCCAGTACTTC. The encoded protein is CATSREAGWETQYF.

V gene TRBV7-2 combines with J gene TRBJ2-2, with D uncertain. The CDR3 runs 13 residues. The germline CDR1 and CDR2 sequences are SGHTA and FQGNSA. Trimming shortened V by 3 bases and J by 7 bases, and 9 bases separated the two germline ends. CDR3 bases: TGTGCCAGCAGCTTGCTTTCGGGCGGGGAGCTGTTTTTT. Encoded protein: CASSLLSGGELFF.

The sample holds a few counts of this clone. CDR3 residues: CASSQMLAVYQETQYF. CDR3 DNA: TGCGCCAGCAGCCAAATGCTAGCGGTGTACCAAGAGACCCAGTACTTC. The chain combines TRBV4-3 with TRBJ2-5, with 7 bases fitting TRBD2. Germline assignment: CDR1 LGHNA and CDR2 YSLEER. This CDR3 has 16 residues. V lost 2 bases to trimming and J lost 0 bases; unmatched junction nucleotides: 6.

V and J are TRBV15 and TRBJ1-4; maybe TRBD1 (5 bases). The germline V and J ends were trimmed by 6 bases and 1 base, with 9 bases remaining between them. The CDR3 totals 14 residues. Germline-derived CDR1 and CDR2 are LNHNV and YYDKDF (reference sequence). DNA of the CDR3: TGTGCCACCAGGGGGCGAGGAACTAATGAAAAACTGTTTTTT. Translated, it gives CATRGRGTNEKLFF.

J is TRBJ2-7 and V is TRBV6-5, with TRBD1 identical over 9 bases. CDR1 is MNHEY and CDR2 is SVGAGI in the germline V gene. CDR3 size: 14 residues. The V segment lost 3 bases and the J segment 7 bases; nucleotides outside the gene matches: 7. CDR3 DNA: TGTGCCAGCAGTTATGGGACAGGGTTTAGTGAGCAGTACTTC. This codes for CASSYGTGFSEQYF.

The chain is built from TRBV4-1 and TRBJ2-7; 9 positions agree with TRBD2. Germline values: CDR1 MGHRA, CDR2 YSYEKL. This CDR3 spans 15 amino acids. Trimming at V came to 8 bases and at J to 1 base, leaving 9 bases not matched to a gene. The CDR3 coding sequence is TGCGCCAGCGCCCCGACGAGCGGGAGGTCCTACGAGCAGTACTTC. Amino acid sequence: CASAPTSGRSYEQYF.

The chain uses TRBV13 and TRBJ1-5; D is perhaps TRBD1 (6 bases). The CDR3 runs 15 residues. V lost 3 bases to trimming and J lost 4 bases, with 13 bases between them. Germline assignment: CDR1 PRHDT and CDR2 FYEKMQ (reference sequence). CDR3 amino acids: CASSFGRGGNQPQHF. In DNA form, the CDR3 reads TGTGCCAGCAGCTTCGGGAGGGGGGGGAATCAGCCCCAGCATTTT.

The rearrangement uses TRBV7-7 and TRBJ2-2; 8 nucleotides agree with TRBD1. With V trimmed by 1 base and J by 7 bases, 5 bases remained unmatched. The CDR3 is 15 amino acids. In germline, CDR1 is SSHAT, CDR2 FNYEAQ (reference sequence). The chain's CDR3 is CASSLGQGIGGELFF. For the CDR3, the DNA is TGTGCCAGCAGCTTAGGACAGGGGATCGGCGGGGAGCTGTTTTTT.

CDR3 loop: CAAGDGYNEQFF. CDR3 DNA sequence: TGTGCCGCGGGGGACGGATACAATGAGCAGTTCTTC. The chain carries TRBV27 and TRBJ2-1, with 7 bases aligning to TRBD2. This CDR3 spans 12 amino acids. J lost 4 bases, V lost 11 bases, and 5 bases had no gene match. The germline V gene has CDR1 MNHEY and CDR2 SMNVEV (reference sequence).

The chain combines TRBV19 with TRBJ2-7; no clear D. This CDR3 is built from 12 residues. Germline V gives CDR1 LNHDA, CDR2 SQIVND (reference sequence). The ends were cut back, 1 base at V and 6 bases at J, with 7 bases in the middle. CDR3 residues: CASSIGIGEQYF. The CDR3 region has the DNA TGTGCCAGTAGTATAGGAATTGGCGAGCAGTACTTC.

The chain uses TRBV10-3 and TRBJ1-4; no clear D. This CDR3 spans 15 amino acids. V shed 3 bases and J shed 6 bases, with 14 bases lying between them. CDR1 and CDR2 (germline): ENHRY, SYGVKD. This CDR3 is CAISETGSRDEKLFF. CDR3 sequence (DNA): TGTGCCATCAGTGAAACGGGGAGTAGGGATGAAAAACTGTTTTTT.

The DNA for the CDR3 is TGCGCCAGCAGCGTGACTAGCGGGGGCCGATACGAGCAGTACTTC. This gives the protein CASSVTSGGRYEQYF. This chain joins TRBV4-1 and TRBJ2-7, with 12 nucleotides matching TRBD2. The CDR3 covers 15 residues. Germline-derived CDR1 and CDR2 are MGHRA and YSYEKL. The ends lost 5 bases at V and 4 bases at J; junction bases unmatched: 6.

The chain uses TRBV30 and TRBJ2-7; D may be TRBD1 or TRBD2 (5 bases each). The CDR3 is 11 residues long. Germline V gene data show CDR1 as GTSNPN and CDR2 as SVGIG (reference sequence). The V end lost 2 bases, the J end lost 6 bases, and 8 bases lay between the germline ends. The CDR3 region has the DNA TGTGCCTGGAGTTTTGGGGGCGAGCAGTACTTC. Translation gives CAWSFGGEQYF.

The chain employs TRBV9 and TRBJ2-1, with D unclear. Germline CDR1 is SGDLS and CDR2 is YYNGEE. The ends were cut back, 3 bases at V and 2 bases at J, with 9 bases in the middle. CDR3 length: 14 residues. This CDR3 is CASSGAGPYNEQFF. The CDR3 DNA is TGTGCCAGCAGCGGGGCAGGCCCCTACAATGAGCAGTTCTTC.

J is TRBJ1-1 and V is TRBV29-1; maybe TRBD1 (6 bases). Germline V gene sequence: CDR1 SQVTM, CDR2 ANQGSEA. V was shortened by 1 base and J by 10 bases, with 16 bases between the two germline ends. The CDR3 contains 13 residues. CDR3 sequence reads: CSVEAGGRPGAFF. The CDR3 nucleotides are TGCAGCGTTGAAGCGGGGGGGCGCCCCGGAGCTTTCTTT.

The V and J genes are TRBV4-2 and TRBJ1-6; D is ambiguous. In germline, CDR1 is LGHNA, CDR2 YNFKEQ. The ends were cut back, 0 bases at V and 6 bases at J, with 9 bases in the middle. This CDR3 region has 15 residues. The chain's CDR3 is CASSQEGDINSPLHF. DNA for the CDR3: TGTGCCAGCAGCCAAGAGGGAGATATTAATTCACCCCTCCACTTT.

This clone was counted a few times. The DNA of the CDR3 is TGTGCCAGTAAGGGAAACACCATATATTTT. This translates into CASKGNTIYF. The V gene is TRBV19, the J gene TRBJ1-3; D uncertain. V was cut by 7 bases and J by 4 bases, with 2 bases left in between. The CDR3 is 10 amino acids. CDR1 is LNHDA, CDR2 SQIVND, per germline (reference sequence).

V and J are TRBV5-6 and TRBJ2-7; 10 bases agree with TRBD2. The CDR3 extends over 17 amino acids. Germline CDR1 and CDR2: SGHDT and YYEEEE. V shed 0 bases and J 0 bases; nucleotides not matched to a gene: 6. DNA for the CDR3: TGTGCCAGCAGCTTGGGCTTAGCGGGGGGCCTCTCCTACGAGCAGTACTTC. It translates to CASSLGLAGGLSYEQYF.